The 5 T cell receptor beta chains below were found in one sample sequenced in a study of blood T cell repertoires in COVID-19. Clones were sequenced by immunoSEQ multiplex PCR, and TCRdb holds only the in-frame ones, with some missing. Of 130,000 to 150,000 clones in the sample, about four fifths are singletons; the top ten hold 7% to 10%. The sequenced sample consisted of peripheral blood. All receptors come from a human donor with acute or convalescent COVID-19. The donor label of this sample is uncertain.

The chain links TRBV6-5 to TRBJ1-5, with D maybe TRBD1 (6 bases). Germline V gene data show CDR1 as MNHEY and CDR2 as SVGAGI. The CDR3 totals 15 residues. Trimming left V 5 bases short and J 5 bases short, with 16 bases between. The CDR3 protein is CASSPGQSFYQPQHF. The DNA of the CDR3 is TGTGCCAGCAGTCCAGGACAGTCGTTTTATCAGCCCCAGCATTTT.

The chain joins TRBV11-2 to TRBJ2-1, with 10 bases aligning to TRBD2. V lost 1 base to trimming and J lost 0 bases; unmatched junction nucleotides: 9. Germline CDR1 and CDR2: SGHAT and FQNNGV. This CDR3 has 19 amino acids. CDR3 residues: CASSLVLAGGLSSYNEQFF. The CDR3 DNA reads as TGTGCCAGCAGCTTAGTATTAGCGGGGGGCCTAAGCTCCTACAATGAGCAGTTCTTC.

The chain joins TRBV13 to TRBJ1-1; 7 bases align to TRBD1. The CDR3 has 15 residues. V shed 8 bases and J 0 bases; nucleotides not matched to a gene: 9. Germline CDR1 is PRHDT and CDR2 is FYEKMQ (reference sequence). CDR3 region: CASQGEIALNTEAFF. Written as DNA, the CDR3 is TGTGCCAGCCAGGGGGAAATCGCATTGAACACTGAAGCTTTCTTT.

The rearrangement links TRBV2 to TRBJ1-2; 9 bases fit TRBD1. The CDR3 has 14 residues. Trimming took 6 bases from V and 4 from J; bases not matched to a gene: 6. From germline, CDR1 is SNHLY and CDR2 FYNNEI. The CDR3 DNA sequence: TGTGCCAGCAGACCGGGACAGGGAGGCTATGGCTACACCTTC. It is translated as CASRPGQGGYGYTF.

The rearrangement links TRBV7-9 to TRBJ1-2, with D perhaps matching TRBD1 (6 bases). In germline, CDR1 is SEHNR, CDR2 FQNEAQ (reference sequence). V was cut by 1 base and J by 3 bases, with 9 bases left in between. This CDR3 region has 14 residues. This CDR3 reads CASSLVDRHYGYTF. The DNA of the CDR3 is TGTGCCAGCAGCTTAGTTGACAGGCACTATGGCTACACCTTC.